A selection of T cell receptor beta chains follows, all from one sample in a study of shared clonotypes between healthy human individuals. The table came from immunoSEQ multiplex PCR; TCRdb's copy has only in-frame clones and leaves some out. The data hold more than 2 million clones, with just over 90% observed a single time. Sample: naive CD8+ T cells from PBMCs. These TCRs come from a man aged 18 to 30 in good health. Some clones in this sample may be carry-over from other donors' samples. The CDR3 runs from the conserved cysteine through the conserved F or W. A D gene is named only where the DNA matches it firmly. Not every row has a clone size; where given, it reads once, few, many or a size class.

clone_size	v_call	j_call	d_call	cdr3_nt	cdr3_aa
NA	TRBV28	TRBJ2-1	NA	TGTGCCAGCAGTTTTTTGGTTACGTCCAATGAGCAGTTCTTC	CASSFLVTSNEQFF
NA	TRBV13	TRBJ2-7	NA	TGTGCCAGCAGCTTTCAGGGGAGGTCCTACGAGCAGTACTTC	CASSFQGRSYEQYF
NA	TRBV28	TRBJ1-4	NA	TGTGCCAGCAGTTTAAGGGGATTTAATGAAAAACTGTTTTTT	CASSLRGFNEKLFF
NA	TRBV27	TRBJ1-5	TRBD1	TGTGCCAGCAGTCAGGGGACAGGCCTTCCCCAGCCCCAGCATTTT	CASSQGTGLPQPQHF
NA	TRBV12-5	TRBJ1-1	NA	TGTGCTAGTGGTTTGGTACCACGGACTGAAGCTTTCTTT	CASGLVPRTEAFF
NA	TRBV4-1	TRBJ2-7	TRBD1	TGCGCCAGCAGCCCCATAGGGGGACAGGGGAGCGAGCAGTACTTC	CASSPIGGQGSEQYF
NA	TRBV7-2	TRBJ1-2	TRBD1	TGTGCCAGCAGCTTAGTGGTGGGACAGGACCACAATATCTATGGCTACACCTTC	CASSLVVGQDHNIYGYTF
NA	TRBV9	TRBJ1-1	NA	TGTGCCAGCAGCCCCCCCGATCATCCCGATTTCTTT	CASSPPDHPDFF
NA	TRBV4-3	TRBJ1-6	TRBD1	TGCGCCAGCAGCCCCCGAGACAGGGGTCGGGATTCACCCCTCCACTTT	CASSPRDRGRDSPLHF
NA	TRBV29-1	TRBJ2-1	TRBD2	TGCAGCGGCCTAGCGGGAGGAGTGTTTTCTGCCGAGCAGTTCTTC	CSGLAGGVFSAEQFF
few	TRBV7-6	TRBJ1-1	NA	TGTGCCAGCAGCTTAGCAGGGATGAACACTGAAGCTTTCTTT	CASSLAGMNTEAFF
once	TRBV27	TRBJ2-1	NA	TGTGCCAGCAGTTTAACCGGGACCTACAATGAGCAGTTCTTC	CASSLTGTYNEQFF
once	TRBV4-3	TRBJ2-2	NA	TGCGCCAGCAGCCCTATTAACAGGGGAGGCACCGGGGAGCTGTTTTTT	CASSPINRGGTGELFF
NA	TRBV29-1	TRBJ2-7	NA	TGCAGCGTTGTATCTCTGGGTGAGCAGTACTTC	CSVVSLGEQYF
NA	TRBV7-9	TRBJ2-7	TRBD1	TGTGCCAGCGGGGGGACAGGGTTGACCTACGAGCAGTACTTC	CASGGTGLTYEQYF
NA	TRBV11-2	TRBJ2-7	NA	TGTGCCAGCAGCGAAGGATGGTCCTACGAGCAGTACTTC	CASSEGWSYEQYF
NA	TRBV6-6	TRBJ1-3	NA	TGTGCCAGCAGCTTAGACAGCCACCTCTCTGGAAACACCATATATTTT	CASSLDSHLSGNTIYF
NA	TRBV27	TRBJ2-5	NA	TGTGCCAGCAGTTTGGGAGGCGCGACCCAGTACTTC	CASSLGGATQYF
NA	TRBV28	TRBJ1-4	NA	TGTGCCAGCAGCCTCCTAGATGAAAAACTGTTTTTT	CASSLLDEKLFF
NA	TRBV19	TRBJ2-7	NA	TGTGCCAGTAGTCCAAGGACTATCGCCCACGAGCAGTACTTC	CASSPRTIAHEQYF
NA	TRBV5-1	TRBJ2-7	TRBD2	TGCGCCAGCAGCTTGGGACTAGCCCTATCCTACGAGCAGTACTTC	CASSLGLALSYEQYF
NA	TRBV7-9	TRBJ2-7	TRBD1	TGTGCCAGCAGCCACCGGGACAGGGTCTTCAACGAGCAGTACTTC	CASSHRDRVFNEQYF
NA	TRBV28	TRBJ2-1	TRBD2	TGTGCCAGCAGTTCGGCGGGAGGTAACCCAATCTACAATGAGCAGTTCTTC	CASSSAGGNPIYNEQFF
once	TRBV14	TRBJ2-5	NA	TGTGCCAGCAGCCAAGAGAGGGACCTAGATCAAGAGACCCAGTACTTC	CASSQERDLDQETQYF
NA	TRBV30	TRBJ1-1	TRBD1	TGTGCCTGGAGGACAGGGGGGACTGAAGCTTTCTTT	CAWRTGGTEAFF
once	TRBV5-6	TRBJ1-5	NA	TGTGCCAGCAGCTCCACAGGGCAGCCCCAGCATTTT	CASSSTGQPQHF
NA	TRBV2	TRBJ2-3	NA	TGTGCCAGCAGTGAGGGGGCAGATACGCAGTATTTT	CASSEGADTQYF